This entry lists 8 T cell receptor beta chains sequenced from one sample in a study of Ad26.COV2.S vaccination and SARS-CoV-2 variants. Sample treatment: roughly 20 received Ad26.COV2.S at low or high dose, single or two shots; about 5 received placebo; per-sample allocation not given. The study sampled participants on day 63 after the first vaccine or placebo injection. Sequencing used immunoSEQ multiplex PCR; TCRdb keeps in-frame clones, though not all of them. The sample carries 380,000 or so clones, 75% to 90% recorded once. Sample: peripheral blood, taken in a trial of Ad26.COV2.S vaccine versus placebo. Receptors originate from a person aged 18-60 years who received the Ad26.COV2.S COVID-19 vaccine or a placebo.

As concerns this clone: Compared with germline, one end of the junction differs, possibly owing to a read error. The chain is built from TRBV7-7 and TRBJ2-5, with TRBD2 matching 13 bases. The CDR3 consists of 15 residues. Germline V lookup: CDR1 SSHAT, CDR2 FNYEAQ (reference sequence). Here the CDR3 reads CASSPLAGGLETQYF. Written as DNA, the CDR3 is TGTGCTAGCAGCCCACTAGCGGGGGGGCTAGAGACCCAGTACTTC.

V gene TRBV3-1 (or the pseudogene TRBV3-2) combines with J gene TRBJ1-2; D is unresolved. The ends were cut back, 9 bases at V and 4 bases at J, with 12 bases in the middle. Per the germline V gene, CDR1 is LGHDT and CDR2 is YNNKEL (reference sequence). The CDR3 spans 12 residues. CDR3 loop: CASGPGAYGYTF. CDR3 nucleotide sequence: TGTGCCAGTGGCCCGGGCGCCTATGGCTACACCTTC.

The genes are TRBV6-1 and TRBJ1-2; D is unresolved. CDR3 size: 11 residues. V lost 6 bases, J lost 0 bases, and 2 bases lay in between. From germline, CDR1 is MNHNS and CDR2 SASEGT. The CDR3 spells CASRPNYGYTF. DNA for the CDR3: TGTGCCAGCAGGCCTAACTATGGCTACACCTTC.

The CDR3 region is CASSLYAPEEPQHF. CDR3 DNA sequence: TGTGCCAGCAGCTTATATGCCCCGGAGGAGCCCCAGCATTTT. The V and J genes are TRBV7-2 and TRBJ1-5; D unclear. V was pared by 2 bases and J by 8 bases, with 13 bases between. Germline V CDR1 and CDR2: SGHTA, FQGNSA. CDR3 length equals 14 residues. The whole variable domain, filled in from reference TRBV7-2 and TRBJ1-5, reads GAGVSQSPSNKVTEKGKDVELRCDPISGHTALYWYRQSLGQGLEFLIYFQGNSAPDKSGLPSDRFSAERTGGSVSTLTIQRTQQEDSAVYLCASSLYAPEEPQHFGDGTRLSIL.

V is TRBV3-1 (or the pseudogene TRBV3-2) and J is TRBJ2-5, with TRBD2 identical over 7 bases. With 0 bases clipped from V and 9 bases from J, the junction kept 7 bases outside the gene matches. The CDR3 contains 14 residues. In germline, CDR1 is LGHDT, CDR2 YNNKEL (reference sequence). CDR3 sequence: CASSQDWGGTAQYF. In DNA form, the CDR3 reads TGTGCCAGCAGCCAAGATTGGGGGGGGACGGCCCAGTACTTC.

The rearrangement links TRBV5-5 to TRBJ2-7; D is uncertain. V lost 0 bases and J 0 bases, leaving 7 bases between the germline ends. The CDR3 runs to 14 residues. The germline CDR1 and CDR2 sequences are SGHKS and YYEKEE (reference sequence). As DNA, the CDR3 is TGTGCCAGCAGCTTGGTGGGTCGCTCCTACGAGCAGTACTTC. Translating gives CASSLVGRSYEQYF.

This chain links TRBV3-1 (or the pseudogene TRBV3-2) with TRBJ2-1, with D unresolved. V was shortened by 2 bases and J by 12 bases, with 17 bases between the two germline ends. CDR3 length: 14 residues. CDR1 LGHDT and CDR2 YNNKEL come from the germline V gene (reference sequence). The CDR3 DNA follows: TGTGCCAGCAGCCAATTTGATACCGGATTACCGCAGTTCTTC. Translation: CASSQFDTGLPQFF.

The chain joins TRBV2 to TRBJ2-6; D may be TRBD2 (6 bases). With 7 bases removed from V and 1 base from J, the gap between germline ends came to 11 bases. The CDR3 sequence is 15 residues long. Germline V CDR1 and CDR2: SNHLY, FYNNEI. The CDR3 DNA reads as TGTGCCAGCACCATAGGGAGGTCTGGGGCCAACGTCCTGACTTTC. Translation gives CASTIGRSGANVLTF.